The 30 T cell receptor beta chains below were found in one sample sequenced in a study of shared clonotypes between healthy human individuals. The assay was immunoSEQ multiplex PCR, and TCRdb's table has in-frame clones only and misses some. The sample lists 1.4 million to 1.5 million clones, roughly 96% seen once, with about 1.2% in the top ten. The sample comprised naive CD4+ T cells sorted from blood. Subset described: CD45RA+ positively selected. The receptors were sampled from a young man in good health.

The V gene is TRBV10-2, the J gene TRBJ2-3; tentative D call: TRBD1 (6 bases). The CDR3 contains 16 residues. From germline, CDR1 is WSHSY and CDR2 SAAADI. V lost 4 bases and J 0 bases, leaving 14 bases between the germline ends. CDR3 coding DNA: TGCGCCAGCAGTGGCCTGGGGGCGGCTAGCACAGATACGCAGTATTTT. It is translated as CASSGLGAASTDTQYF.

CDR3: CASTHADRNHYEQYF. Here the CDR3 DNA reads TGTGCCAGCACTCATGCGGACAGAAACCATTACGAGCAGTACTTC. The chain couples TRBV28 to TRBJ2-7, with a possible D match to TRBD1 (6 bases). Germline lookup yields CDR1 MDHEN and CDR2 SYDVKM. Trimming took off 7 bases at V and 4 bases at J, with 20 bases between the two ends. This CDR3 has 15 residues.

This chain connects TRBV7-2 to TRBJ2-5, with 16 bases lining up with TRBD2. V gave up 5 bases and J gave up 4 bases; unmatched junction bases: 7. From germline, CDR1 is SGHTA and CDR2 FQGNSA. The CDR3 sequence is 17 residues long. CDR3: CASSQGLAGGPGETQYF. The CDR3 DNA is TGTGCCAGCAGCCAGGGACTAGCGGGAGGGCCAGGAGAGACCCAGTACTTC.

A remark on this clone: The junction departs from germline at one end; a sequencing error may be responsible. The chain carries TRBV19 and TRBJ2-2; D call uncertain. CDR3 length equals 13 residues. Germline V gene data show CDR1 as LNHDA and CDR2 as SQIVND (reference sequence). The CDR3 region has the DNA TGTGCCTGTAGCCTGATTTCCACCGGGGAGCTGTTTTTT. Translation: CACSLISTGELFF.

This chain joins TRBV14 and TRBJ1-2; 8 nucleotides agree with TRBD1. The length of the CDR3 is 15 residues. With V trimmed by 4 bases and J by 4 bases, 8 bases remained unmatched. CDR1 and CDR2 (germline): SGHDN, FVKESK. CDR3 sequence reads: CASSPQLDRVYGYTF. DNA of the CDR3: TGTGCCAGCAGCCCACAGTTGGACAGGGTCTATGGCTACACCTTC.

Points on this clone: The sample carries other DNA sequences with the same CDR3. The chain recombines TRBV5-4 with TRBJ1-2, with D possibly TRBD1 on 5 matching bases. Trimming shortened V by 0 bases and J by 5 bases, and 14 bases separated the two germline ends. This CDR3 has 15 amino acids. Germline V gene sequence: CDR1 SGHNT, CDR2 YYREEE (reference sequence). CDR3 sequence (DNA): TGTGCCAGCAGCTTGGCGGGGCCTTTAGGGTATGGCTACACCTTC. Translation: CASSLAGPLGYGYTF.

V and J are TRBV18 and TRBJ2-3; D gene ambiguous. The V gene lost 1 base and the J gene lost 0 bases, with 8 bases spanning the gap. This CDR3 is 15 amino acids long. Per the germline V gene, CDR1 is KGHSH and CDR2 is LQKENI. This CDR3 reads CASSPRVGSTDTQYF. Written as DNA, the CDR3 is TGTGCCAGCTCACCACGAGTGGGTAGCACAGATACGCAGTATTTT.

DNA for the CDR3: TGTGCCAGCAGTGTCGCGATAGGGAACACTGAAGCTTTCTTT. Translation gives CASSVAIGNTEAFF. The chain couples TRBV25-1 to TRBJ1-1; D is unclear. The CDR3 is 14 residues long. CDR1 is MGHDK, CDR2 SYGVNS, per germline. Trimming took off 4 bases at V and 1 base at J, with 10 bases between the two ends.

The CDR3 loop reads CASSYSWEAGETQYF. The CDR3 DNA follows: TGTGCCAGCAGTTACTCATGGGAGGCGGGAGAGACCCAGTACTTC. V gene TRBV6-5 combines with J gene TRBJ2-5, with D perhaps TRBD2 (6 bases). Trimming took 0 bases from V and 4 from J, leaving 12 bases between them. There are 15 residues in the CDR3. Germline V gene lookup returns CDR1 MNHEY and CDR2 SVGAGI.

V is TRBV29-1 and J is TRBJ1-1, with a weak D call TRBD1 (6 bases). CDR1 SQVTM and CDR2 ANQGSEA come from the germline V gene. V lost 3 bases to trimming and J lost 1 base, with 9 bases between them. The CDR3 extends over 13 amino acids. CDR3 sequence: CSVEQGQNTEAFF. CDR3 DNA sequence: TGCAGCGTTGAGCAGGGGCAGAACACTGAAGCTTTCTTT.

V and J are TRBV15 and TRBJ1-1; D uncertain. With 0 bases removed from V and 3 bases from J, the gap between germline ends came to 17 bases. Germline loops: CDR1 LNHNV, CDR2 YYDKDF (reference sequence). The CDR3 sequence is 17 residues long. CDR3: CATSRDNMPTRDTEAFF. For the CDR3, the DNA is TGTGCCACCAGCAGAGATAACATGCCGACAAGGGACACTGAAGCTTTCTTT. Combining the CDR3 with reference TRBV15 and TRBJ1-1 gives the whole variable domain DAMVIQNPRYQVTQFGKPVTLSCSQTLNHNVMYWYQQKSSQAPKLLFHYYDKDFNNEADTPDNFQSRRPNTSFCFLDIRSPGLGDTAMYLCATSRDNMPTRDTEAFFGQGTRLTVV.

V gene TRBV18 combines with J gene TRBJ2-2, with D perhaps matching TRBD1 (6 bases). The CDR3 totals 16 residues. Trimming cost V 6 bases and J 7 bases, with 21 bases left between them. Per germline, CDR1 KGHSH and CDR2 LQKENI. The CDR3 loop is CASSLGQLGSGGELFF. In DNA form, the CDR3 reads TGTGCCAGCTCGCTCGGACAGTTGGGGTCAGGCGGGGAGCTGTTTTTT.

The chain joins TRBV7-8 to TRBJ2-1, with D unclear. V lost 4 bases to trimming and J lost 0 bases, with 16 bases between them. Germline CDR1 reads SGHVS; CDR2 reads FQNEAQ. CDR3 length: 17 amino acids. The CDR3 DNA is TGTGCCAGCAGCTCATTTGCGCGGCAGAGCTCCTACAATGAGCAGTTCTTC. Its translation is CASSSFARQSSYNEQFF.

As to this clone: The sample has other DNA sequences that encode this CDR3 too. The genes are TRBV29-1 and TRBJ2-5; D unresolved. Trimming cost V 4 bases and J 2 bases, with 8 bases left between them. This CDR3 comprises 12 residues. Germline CDR1 and CDR2: SQVTM and ANQGSEA. The CDR3 here is CSVGGAQETQYF. CDR3 nucleotide sequence: TGCAGCGTTGGCGGAGCACAAGAGACCCAGTACTTC.

The rearrangement links TRBV7-2 to TRBJ2-5; D call uncertain. The germline V gene has CDR1 SGHTA and CDR2 FQGNSA. V was cut by 5 bases and J by 2 bases, with 9 bases left in between. This CDR3 is 13 amino acids long. CDR3 loop: CASSQLRQETQYF. The CDR3 DNA reads as TGTGCCAGCAGCCAACTACGGCAAGAGACCCAGTACTTC.

The chain uses TRBV14 and TRBJ2-7, with TRBD2 identical over 9 bases. The CDR3 is 14 amino acids. Germline-derived CDR1 and CDR2 are SGHDN and FVKESK. V gave up 4 bases and J gave up 0 bases; unmatched junction bases: 1. CDR3 loop: CASSPSGNSYEQYF. CDR3 in DNA: TGTGCCAGCAGCCCTAGCGGGAACTCCTACGAGCAGTACTTC.

This chain joins TRBV10-3 and TRBJ2-1; the match to TRBD1 covers 9 bases. CDR3 length: 15 amino acids. Per germline, CDR1 ENHRY and CDR2 SYGVKD. Trimming at V came to 3 bases and at J to 4 bases, leaving 4 bases not matched to a gene. CDR3 nucleotides: TGTGCCATCAGTGAAAGACAGGGGGGTTACAATGAGCAGTTCTTC. Translation gives CAISERQGGYNEQFF.

The V gene is TRBV5-5, the J gene TRBJ1-5, with 8 positions matching TRBD1. The V and J ends lost 1 base and 5 bases, in that order; junction bases with no gene match: 2. Germline lookup yields CDR1 SGHKS and CDR2 YYEKEE (reference sequence). This CDR3 has 14 amino acids. CDR3 sequence (DNA): TGTGCCAGCAGCTTGCAGGGACAGGATCAGCCCCAGCATTTT. This encodes CASSLQGQDQPQHF.

This chain links TRBV11-2 with TRBJ2-7; the D gene is possibly TRBD1 (6 bases). Germline assignment: CDR1 SGHAT and CDR2 FQNNGV. CDR3 size: 18 residues. Between the trimmed V and J ends, which lost 3 bases and 6 bases, there was a span of 27 bases. DNA for the CDR3: TGTGCCAGCAGCTTTAGGGCCCAGATTCCGGGACAATCGCGCGAGCAGTACTTC. It specifies CASSFRAQIPGQSREQYF.

The gene calls are TRBV20-1 and TRBJ2-1; D is ambiguous. Germline CDR1 reads DFQATT; CDR2 reads SNEGSKA (reference sequence). The CDR3 is made up of 10 amino acids. V was clipped by 5 bases and J by 6 bases, with 5 bases between them. The DNA for the CDR3 is TGCAGTGCTCGTACCAATGAGCAGTTCTTC. The encoded protein is CSARTNEQFF.

The V call is TRBV6-6, the J call TRBJ1-5; perhaps TRBD1 as D (5 bases). Germline V lookup: CDR1 MNHNY, CDR2 SVGAGI (reference sequence). V dropped 6 bases and J dropped 3 bases, with 9 bases sitting between them. This CDR3 comprises 13 residues. CDR3 DNA: TGTGCCAGCAGAGACAGCCCCAATCAGCCCCAGCATTTT. Its translation is CASRDSPNQPQHF.

CDR3: CASTALTYEQYF. The CDR3 nucleotides are TGTGCCAGCACGGCCTTAACCTACGAGCAGTACTTC. The chain is built from TRBV2 and TRBJ2-7; D ambiguous. The V end was cut by 7 bases, the J end by 2 bases, with 9 bases between. CDR3 size: 12 residues. Germline V CDR1 and CDR2: SNHLY, FYNNEI.

The V call is TRBV2, the J call TRBJ2-7; D not resolved. Per the germline V gene, CDR1 is SNHLY and CDR2 is FYNNEI. This CDR3 has 15 residues. Trimming stripped 1 base from V and 0 bases from J, with 10 bases between. The CDR3 DNA follows: TGTGCCAGCAGTGAAGAGGGCCAAACCTCCTACGAGCAGTACTTC. As protein: CASSEEGQTSYEQYF.

The chain recombines TRBV28 with TRBJ2-6, with D possibly being TRBD2 (5 bases). Germline lookup yields CDR1 MDHEN and CDR2 SYDVKM. V was shortened by 3 bases and J by 3 bases, with 12 bases between the two germline ends. CDR3 length: 16 residues. The DNA of the CDR3 is TGTGCCAGCAGTTTCGTCCGGGGTCTTGGGGCCAACGTCCTGACTTTC. Translating gives CASSFVRGLGANVLTF.

J is TRBJ2-2 and V is TRBV7-8; 7 bases agree with TRBD2. The trim removed 4 bases at V and 5 bases at J, leaving 10 bases unmatched. The CDR3 length is 16 residues. In germline, CDR1 is SGHVS, CDR2 FQNEAQ. The CDR3 loop is CASSYRGGAPTGELFF. The CDR3 coding sequence is TGTGCCAGCAGCTACCGCGGGGGTGCCCCAACCGGGGAGCTGTTTTTT.

The J gene is TRBJ2-7, the V gene TRBV28; unclear D gene. The CDR3 is 13 amino acids. Germline lookup yields CDR1 MDHEN and CDR2 SYDVKM. V dropped 11 bases and J dropped 6 bases, with 20 bases sitting between them. CDR3: CAVGPPTLFEQYF. In DNA, the CDR3 is TGTGCCGTCGGCCCCCCTACACTATTCGAGCAGTACTTC.

The J gene is TRBJ2-7, the V gene TRBV5-4; 10 bases align to TRBD1. V lost 1 base to trimming and J lost 1 base; unmatched junction nucleotides: 2. Germline V gene lookup returns CDR1 SGHNT and CDR2 YYREEE (reference sequence). The CDR3 is 15 residues long. CDR3 DNA sequence: TGTGCCAGCAGCTTGAGGGACAGGGGATCCTACGAGCAGTACTTC. Translating it yields CASSLRDRGSYEQYF. Full variable domain (remainder filled in from reference TRBV5-4 and TRBJ2-7): ETGVTQSPTHLIKTRGQQVTLRCSSQSGHNTVSWYQQALGQGPQFIFQYYREEENGRGNFPPRFSGLQFPNYSSELNVNALELDDSALYLCASSLRDRGSYEQYFGPGTRLTVT.

The gene calls are TRBV27 and TRBJ2-1, with 13 bases matching TRBD2. The CDR3 sequence is 19 residues long. With 2 bases clipped from V and 0 bases from J, the junction kept 7 bases outside the gene matches. Germline V gene sequence: CDR1 MNHEY, CDR2 SMNVEV (reference sequence). The CDR3 DNA follows: TGTGCCAGCAGTTTACAGGGACTAGCGGGAAAACTCTCCTACAATGAGCAGTTCTTC. It encodes CASSLQGLAGKLSYNEQFF.

The rearrangement joins TRBV7-2 to TRBJ2-7, with D maybe TRBD2 (5 bases). The CDR3 has 13 residues. Germline V CDR1 and CDR2: SGHTA, FQGNSA. With 1 base removed from V and 7 bases from J, the gap between germline ends came to 11 bases. The CDR3 here is CASSLDGPGEQYF. The DNA of the CDR3 is TGTGCCAGCAGCTTAGACGGCCCGGGGGAGCAGTACTTC.

The J gene is TRBJ2-3, the V gene TRBV5-5; the match to TRBD2 covers 8 bases. V lost 0 bases and J lost 2; bases outside the gene matches: 11. This CDR3 is built from 18 residues. Germline values: CDR1 SGHKS, CDR2 YYEKEE (reference sequence). Here the CDR3 DNA reads TGTGCCAGCAGCTTGGGAAGCGGGAGTCAACTTGACACAGATACGCAGTATTTT. Amino acid sequence: CASSLGSGSQLDTDTQYF.